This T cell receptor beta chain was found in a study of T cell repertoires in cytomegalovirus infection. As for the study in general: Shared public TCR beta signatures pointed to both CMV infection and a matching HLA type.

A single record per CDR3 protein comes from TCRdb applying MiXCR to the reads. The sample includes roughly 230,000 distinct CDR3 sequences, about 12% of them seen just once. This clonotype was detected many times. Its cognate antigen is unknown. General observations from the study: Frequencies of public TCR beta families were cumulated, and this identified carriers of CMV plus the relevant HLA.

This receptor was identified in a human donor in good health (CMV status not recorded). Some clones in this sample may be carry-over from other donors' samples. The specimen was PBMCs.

This CDR3 reads CASSYSRSGEEDTEAFF. The CDR3 nucleotides read TGTGCCAGCAGTTACTCCCGGTCGGGGGAGGAGGATACTGAAGCTTTCTTT. The chain links TRBV6-6 to TRBJ1-1, with D possibly being TRBD1 (5 bases). V was trimmed by 0 bases and J by 5 bases, leaving 19 bases between them. This CDR3 has 17 amino acids. Per germline, CDR1 MNHNY and CDR2 SVGAGI (reference sequence).